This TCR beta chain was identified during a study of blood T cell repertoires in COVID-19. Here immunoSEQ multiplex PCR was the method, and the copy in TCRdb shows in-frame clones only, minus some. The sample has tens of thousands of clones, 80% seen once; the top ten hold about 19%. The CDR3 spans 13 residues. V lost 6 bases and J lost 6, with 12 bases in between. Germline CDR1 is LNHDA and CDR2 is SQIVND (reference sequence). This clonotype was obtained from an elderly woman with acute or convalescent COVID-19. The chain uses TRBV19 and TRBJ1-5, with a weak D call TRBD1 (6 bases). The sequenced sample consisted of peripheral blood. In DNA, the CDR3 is TGTGCCAGTAGACCCCAGGGGTTTCAGCCCCAGCATTTT. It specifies CASRPQGFQPQHF.